This is a list of T cell receptor beta chains from one sample in a study of OX40 agonist ivuxolimab in advanced cancers. The repertoire was sequenced with immunoSEQ multiplex PCR; TCRdb's copy has only in-frame clones and lacks some. Of some 100,000 clones detected, approximately 84% appear once; the ten largest clones hold 1.5% to 2%. The input for sequencing was CD4+ or CD8+ T cells sorted from blood, taken in a trial of the OX40 agonist ivuxolimab. All receptors derive from an adult with an advanced solid tumor such as melanoma, head and neck, liver or kidney cancer. The conserved cysteine and the conserved F or W are not part of the CDR3 here.

v_call	j_call	cdr3_aa
TRBV28	TRBJ1-5	ASSLTRQGRNQPQH
TRBV29-1	TRBJ2-2	SVELSGDTGELF
TRBV5-1	TRBJ2-5	ASSLLAGTETQY
TRBV11-2	TRBJ2-4	ASSLGTLDIQY
TRBV7-8	TRBJ1-2	ASSLGQGVDYGYT
TRBV7-9	TRBJ2-3	ASSLRGSSTDTQY
TRBV11-3	TRBJ1-1	ASSPQGDTEAF
TRBV19	TRBJ1-4	ASSSGQGASTNEKLF
TRBV7-9	TRBJ1-1	ASSLGVGGTTEAF
TRBV28	TRBJ1-3	ASSPLRGLSGNTIY
TRBV7-2	TRBJ2-3	ASSSQGGDTQY
TRBV28	TRBJ2-7	ASTATLDFYEQY
TRBV30	TRBJ1-2	AWSVFVGYGYT
TRBV2	TRBJ2-3	ATQRLPTDTQY
TRBV5-6	TRBJ2-6	ASSFRGISSGANVLT
TRBV11-3	TRBJ2-1	ASSLDLLAGSSYNEQF
TRBV7-9	TRBJ2-5	ASSQGGAETQY
TRBV4-2	TRBJ2-6	ASSQEWEVGANVLT
TRBV6-5	TRBJ2-7	ASSGTTENEQY
TRBV5-4	TRBJ1-1	ASSYRDREFAEAF
TRBV11-2	TRBJ2-1	ASSLVQDLEQF
TRBV5-1	TRBJ2-1	ASSLEARTNEQF
TRBV2	TRBJ2-7	ARVGLAGAEQY
TRBV7-3	TRBJ2-3	ASSLAGGRADTQY
TRBV19	TRBJ1-5	ASSIEGGRGNQPQH
TRBV6-6	TRBJ1-4	ASTKMGAHRKLF
TRBV4-1	TRBJ1-4	ASSQPGTARFEKLF
TRBV19	TRBJ1-2	ASSTGTDLYGYT
TRBV18	TRBJ2-6	ASSWGLGANVLT
TRBV7-2	TRBJ1-5	ASSNTGSNQPQH
TRBV21-1	TRBJ2-7	ASSNTTGTRSHEQY
TRBV5-1	TRBJ2-5	ASSFAGTSGQETQY
TRBV19	TRBJ2-3	ASSETGGPPDTQY
TRBV12-5	TRBJ2-3	ASGSGLTDTDTQY
TRBV11-2	TRBJ1-3	ASSPGQGNSGNTIY
TRBV28	TRBJ1-5	ASSLVGQPQH
TRBV5-1	TRBJ2-3	ASSLAGKDTQY
TRBV6-1	TRBJ2-3	ASSERSLAGDTQY
TRBV6-5	TRBJ2-1	ASSYTYYNEQF
TRBV30	TRBJ2-1	AWTRGGNNEQF
TRBV5-1	TRBJ1-1	ASKVHEMNTEAF
TRBV5-4	TRBJ2-7	ASSREGTASYEQY
TRBV5-1	TRBJ2-1	ASSLGTSGLEQF
TRBV2	TRBJ2-7	ASKRDTPYEQY
TRBV30	TRBJ1-2	AWSVPIQLLNYGYT
TRBV28	TRBJ2-3	ASREDRVPDTQY
TRBV4-1	TRBJ2-1	ASSQATGLAGRNEQF
TRBV7-6	TRBJ1-1	ASSSTRAGPNTEAF
TRBV6-1	TRBJ2-6	ASRGDVLSANVLT